This T cell receptor (beta chain) was profiled in a study of blood T cell repertoires in COVID-19. Study background: From T cells, B-cell-depleted T cells, or PBMCs came the material, which was cDNA or gDNA.

V shed 1 base and J 1 base; nucleotides not matched to a gene: 5. Per the germline V gene, CDR1 is MDHEN and CDR2 is SYDVKM. The CDR3 is made up of 17 amino acids. In the original workflow: The authors estimated nucleated cell counts from reference gene primer amplification. Data came from immunoSEQ multiplex PCR; TCRdb stores just in-frame clones and leaves some out. V and J calls and clone size are copied from that table; D and trimming were computed from the DNA. The sample consists of 150,000 to 200,000 clones, about 86% of them appearing once. The chain carries TRBV28 and TRBJ1-5; 9 bases align to TRBD1. The TCR comes from a man aged 55-75 years with acute or convalescent COVID-19. Material: peripheral blood. The CDR3 region has the DNA TGTGCCAGCAGTTTATTTCTTGGACAGGGGAGCAATCAGCCCCAGCATTTT. It is translated as CASSLFLGQGSNQPQHF.